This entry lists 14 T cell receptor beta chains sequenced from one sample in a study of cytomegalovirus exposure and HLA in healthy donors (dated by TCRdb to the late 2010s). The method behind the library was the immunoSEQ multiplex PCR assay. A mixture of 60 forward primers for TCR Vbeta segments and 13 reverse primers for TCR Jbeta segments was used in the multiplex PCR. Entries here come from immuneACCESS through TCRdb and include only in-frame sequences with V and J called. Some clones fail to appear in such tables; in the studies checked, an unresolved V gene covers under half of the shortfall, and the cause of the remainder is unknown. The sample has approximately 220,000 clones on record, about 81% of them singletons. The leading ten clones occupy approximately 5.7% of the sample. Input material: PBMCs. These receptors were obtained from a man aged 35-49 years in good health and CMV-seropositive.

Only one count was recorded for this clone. The CDR3 nucleotides read TGTGCCAGCAGCTTCGTAGCGGGAGGCCCTAGCACAGATACGCAGTATTTT. It is translated as CASSFVAGGPSTDTQYF. The chain combines TRBV7-6 with TRBJ2-3; 10 nucleotides align to TRBD2. Trimming cost V 3 bases and J 0 bases; bases outside gene matches: 6. Per the germline V gene, CDR1 is SGHVS and CDR2 is FNYEAQ. The CDR3 totals 17 residues.

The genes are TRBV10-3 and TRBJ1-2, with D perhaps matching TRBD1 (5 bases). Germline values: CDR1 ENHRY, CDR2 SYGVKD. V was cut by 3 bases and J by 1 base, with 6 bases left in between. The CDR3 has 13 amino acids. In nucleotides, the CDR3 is TGTGCCATCAGTGAACAGGTTAACTATGGCTACACCTTC. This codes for CAISEQVNYGYTF.

The CDR3 DNA reads TGTGCCAGCAGTTGGGACAGATATGAGCAGTACTTC. Protein sequence: CASSWDRYEQYF. This sequence joins TRBV6-1 and TRBJ2-7; 7 bases are shared with TRBD1. V lost 5 bases and J lost 7; bases outside the gene matches: 5. Germline CDR1 is MNHNS and CDR2 is SASEGT. This CDR3 comprises 12 residues.

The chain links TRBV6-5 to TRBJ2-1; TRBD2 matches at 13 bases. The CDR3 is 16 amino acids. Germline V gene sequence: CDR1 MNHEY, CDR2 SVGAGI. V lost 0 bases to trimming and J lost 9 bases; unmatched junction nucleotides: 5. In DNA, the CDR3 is TGTGCCAGCAGTTACTCCGGACTAGCGGGAGTTGGTGAGCAGTTCTTC. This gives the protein CASSYSGLAGVGEQFF.

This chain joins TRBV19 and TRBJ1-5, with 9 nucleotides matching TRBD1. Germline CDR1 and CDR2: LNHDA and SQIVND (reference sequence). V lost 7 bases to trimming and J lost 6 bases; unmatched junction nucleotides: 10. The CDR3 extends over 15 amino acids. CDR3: CASKEDRGPSQPQHF. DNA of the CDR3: TGTGCCAGTAAAGAGGACAGGGGACCCAGTCAGCCCCAGCATTTT.

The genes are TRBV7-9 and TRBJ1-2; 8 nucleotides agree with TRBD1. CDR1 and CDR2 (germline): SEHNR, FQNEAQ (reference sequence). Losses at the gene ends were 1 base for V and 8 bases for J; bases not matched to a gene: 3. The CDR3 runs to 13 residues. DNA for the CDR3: TGTGCCAGCAGCTTAGTGACAGGGGAGGGCTACACCTTC. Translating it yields CASSLVTGEGYTF.

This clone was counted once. CDR3 amino acids: CASSKETRQAVTDTQYF. The CDR3 DNA reads as TGTGCCAGCAGTAAAGAAACTAGACAGGCCGTGACAGATACGCAGTATTTT. This rearrangement joins TRBV7-2 to TRBJ2-3, with D perhaps matching TRBD1 (6 bases). CDR1 is SGHTA and CDR2 is FQGNSA in the germline V gene. The CDR3 has 17 residues. With 6 bases removed from V and 3 bases from J, the gap between germline ends came to 22 bases.

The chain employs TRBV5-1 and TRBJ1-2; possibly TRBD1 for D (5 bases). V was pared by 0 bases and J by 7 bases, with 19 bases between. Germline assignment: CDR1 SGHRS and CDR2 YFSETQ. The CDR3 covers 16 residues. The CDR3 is CASSLGGEAGSAGYTF. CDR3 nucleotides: TGCGCCAGCAGCTTGGGTGGAGAGGCAGGGTCTGCTGGCTACACCTTC.

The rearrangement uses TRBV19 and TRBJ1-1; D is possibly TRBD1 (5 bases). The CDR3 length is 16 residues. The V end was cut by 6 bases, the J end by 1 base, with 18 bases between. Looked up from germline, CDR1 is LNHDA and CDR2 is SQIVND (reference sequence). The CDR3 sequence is CASRGGRRSGNTEAFF. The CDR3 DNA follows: TGTGCCAGTAGGGGGGGGAGGAGGTCGGGGAACACTGAAGCTTTCTTT.

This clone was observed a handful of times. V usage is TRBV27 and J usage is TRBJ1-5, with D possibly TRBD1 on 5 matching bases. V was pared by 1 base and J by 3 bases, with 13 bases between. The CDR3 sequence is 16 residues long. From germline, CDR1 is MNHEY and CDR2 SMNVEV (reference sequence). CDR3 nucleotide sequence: TGTGCCAGCAGTTTATATTATGGGACTAACAATCAGCCCCAGCATTTT. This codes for CASSLYYGTNNQPQHF.

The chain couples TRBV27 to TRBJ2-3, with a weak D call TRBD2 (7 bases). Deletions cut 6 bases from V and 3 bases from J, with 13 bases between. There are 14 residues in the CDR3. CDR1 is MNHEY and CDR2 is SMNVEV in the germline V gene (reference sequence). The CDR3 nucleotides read TGTGCCAGCAGCAGGGAGGGGGGGACAGATACGCAGTATTTT. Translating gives CASSREGGTDTQYF.

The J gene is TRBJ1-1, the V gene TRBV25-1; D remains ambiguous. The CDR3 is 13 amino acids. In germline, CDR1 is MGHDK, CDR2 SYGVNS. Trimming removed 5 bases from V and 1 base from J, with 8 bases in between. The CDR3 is CASSSDGNTEAFF. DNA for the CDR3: TGTGCCAGCAGTTCAGATGGGAACACTGAAGCTTTCTTT.

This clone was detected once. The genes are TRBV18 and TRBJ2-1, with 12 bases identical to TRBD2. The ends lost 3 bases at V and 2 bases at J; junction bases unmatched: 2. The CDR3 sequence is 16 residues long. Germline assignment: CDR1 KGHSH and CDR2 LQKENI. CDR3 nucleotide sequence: TGTGCCAGCTCACCCCTAGCGGGAGGGACCTACAATGAGCAGTTCTTC. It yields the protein CASSPLAGGTYNEQFF.

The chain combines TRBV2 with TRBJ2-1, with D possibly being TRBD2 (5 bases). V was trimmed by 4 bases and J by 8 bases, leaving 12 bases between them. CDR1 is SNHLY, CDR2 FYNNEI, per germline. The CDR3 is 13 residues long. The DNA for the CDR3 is TGTGCCAGCAGTGTAAGGAGGAACTATGAGCAGTTCTTC. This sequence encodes CASSVRRNYEQFF.